This passage covers 32 T cell receptor beta chains from one sample sequenced in a study of T cell responses to AZD1222 COVID-19 vaccine. TCRdb's table, derived via immunoSEQ multiplex PCR, lists solely in-frame clones and lacks some. The sample consists of over 85,000 clones, 81% of them appearing once. The source material was peripheral blood, sampled on day 0 of AZD1222 vaccination. The receptor set was obtained from an adult in good health.

The gene calls are TRBV10-3 and TRBJ1-1; the match to TRBD1 covers 7 bases. Germline V gene data show CDR1 as ENHRY and CDR2 as SYGVKD. The CDR3 is 16 residues long. The ends lost 3 bases at V and 1 base at J; junction bases unmatched: 8. The chain's CDR3 is CAISDNRGRPNTEAFF. The CDR3 nucleotides are TGTGCCATCAGTGACAACAGGGGACGCCCGAACACTGAAGCTTTCTTT.

The genes are TRBV10-2 and TRBJ2-7, with TRBD1 matching 8 bases. CDR3 length: 17 residues. Unmatched junction bases numbered 14, after V lost 6 bases and J lost 1 base. In germline, CDR1 is WSHSY, CDR2 SAAADI. This CDR3 is CASRDQLGQGESYEQYF. The CDR3 region has the DNA TGCGCCAGCAGAGACCAACTAGGACAGGGAGAATCCTACGAGCAGTACTTC.

The CDR3 loop is CASSVGQGLYEQYF. The CDR3 coding sequence is TGTGCCAGCAGCGTAGGCCAGGGCCTCTACGAGCAGTACTTC. This chain connects TRBV9 to TRBJ2-7; a possible D gene is TRBD1 (5 bases). The V gene lost 0 bases and the J gene lost 3 bases, with 10 bases spanning the gap. From germline, CDR1 is SGDLS and CDR2 YYNGEE. This CDR3 region has 14 residues.

The rearrangement links TRBV6-5 to TRBJ1-4; D is ambiguous. Trimming pared 0 bases from V and 13 bases from J, leaving 9 bases between. This CDR3 is built from 12 residues. Germline CDR1 reads MNHEY; CDR2 reads SVGAGI. CDR3 coding DNA: TGTGCCAGCAGTTACTCAGGGAAAGCACTGTTTTTT. This gives the protein CASSYSGKALFF.

The J gene is TRBJ2-2, the V gene TRBV19, with TRBD2 identical over 7 bases. The CDR3 totals 18 residues. Germline CDR1 is LNHDA and CDR2 is SQIVND (reference sequence). The V segment lost 5 bases and the J segment 7 bases; nucleotides outside the gene matches: 19. The CDR3, as DNA: TGTGCCAGTAGTCGTACCGTCCCCTTGGGCGGGAGAGACGGGGAGCTGTTTTTT. Protein sequence: CASSRTVPLGGRDGELFF.

The chain combines TRBV6-1 with TRBJ1-2; 7 bases are a match to TRBD1. The CDR3 runs 15 residues. Trimming cost V 5 bases and J 2 bases; bases outside gene matches: 8. CDR1 MNHNS and CDR2 SASEGT come from the germline V gene. CDR3 coding DNA: TGTGCCAGCAGTTCCCCGGGACAGAGCAACTATGGCTACACCTTC. Its protein product is CASSSPGQSNYGYTF.

The rearrangement joins TRBV9 to TRBJ1-2; 10 nucleotides agree with TRBD1. CDR3 length: 15 residues. Germline V CDR1 and CDR2: SGDLS, YYNGEE. Trimming at V came to 6 bases and at J to 8 bases, leaving 13 bases not matched to a gene. The CDR3 spells CASNPLGQGQGGYTF. The CDR3 DNA reads TGTGCCAGCAATCCTTTGGGACAGGGGCAGGGAGGCTACACCTTC. The full variable domain, its missing parts supplied by reference TRBV9 and TRBJ1-2, is DSGVTQTPKHLITATGQRVTLRCSPRSGDLSVYWYQQSLDQGLQFLIQYYNGEERAKGNILERFSAQQFPDLHSELNLSSLELGDSALYFCASNPLGQGQGGYTFGSGTRLTVV.

This sequence joins TRBV10-2 and TRBJ1-6; 7 positions match TRBD1. The CDR3 extends over 15 amino acids. Germline V gene data show CDR1 as WSHSY and CDR2 as SAAADI. With 4 bases clipped from V and 5 bases from J, the junction kept 5 bases outside the gene matches. The CDR3 DNA is TGCGCCAGCAGTGGAACCAGGGGGGATAATTCACCCCTCCACTTT. Translating gives CASSGTRGDNSPLHF.

This chain connects TRBV2 to TRBJ2-4; D possibly matches TRBD1 or TRBD2 (7 bases each). The CDR3 has 18 residues. The V end was cut by 6 bases, the J end by 0 bases, with 21 bases between. Germline assignment: CDR1 SNHLY and CDR2 FYNNEI. In DNA, the CDR3 is TGTGCCAGCAGGGACAGGACAGCTGGGGGGGGAGCCAAAAACATTCAGTACTTC. It yields the protein CASRDRTAGGGAKNIQYF.

This clone appeared many times. V usage is TRBV4-1 and J usage is TRBJ1-1; maybe TRBD1 (5 bases). V lost 2 bases to trimming and J lost 1 base, with 11 bases between them. Germline V gene data show CDR1 as MGHRA and CDR2 as YSYEKL. This CDR3 region has 15 residues. The CDR3 DNA sequence: TGCGCCAGCAGCCAACAAACAGGTACGAACACTGAAGCTTTCTTT. This codes for CASSQQTGTNTEAFF.

The rearrangement uses TRBV18 and TRBJ1-1; TRBD1 matches at 9 bases. Losses at the gene ends were 3 bases for V and 4 bases for J; bases not matched to a gene: 6. The V gene's germline CDR1 is KGHSH and CDR2 LQKENI. The length of the CDR3 is 15 residues. This CDR3 is CASSPQQGAGTEAFF. DNA of the CDR3: TGTGCCAGCTCACCCCAACAGGGGGCAGGCACTGAAGCTTTCTTT.

For the CDR3, the DNA is TGTGCCAGCATCCCCCCGGACAGTACAGATACGCAGTATTTT. It specifies CASIPPDSTDTQYF. The chain couples TRBV7-2 to TRBJ2-3; a weak D match, TRBD1 (6 bases). Germline V gene data show CDR1 as SGHTA and CDR2 as FQGNSA. The CDR3 covers 14 residues. V lost 7 bases to trimming and J lost 3 bases, with 14 bases between them.

This clone appeared a few times. The V and J genes are TRBV2 and TRBJ1-2, with 7 bases matching TRBD1. Germline CDR1 SNHLY, CDR2 FYNNEI. The CDR3 consists of 14 residues. Trimming cost V 6 bases and J 3 bases; bases outside gene matches: 7. Here the CDR3 reads CASSPGTVYYGYTF. CDR3 DNA: TGTGCCAGCAGCCCCGGGACAGTATACTATGGCTACACCTTC.

The chain joins TRBV4-3 to TRBJ1-5, with D maybe TRBD1 (5 bases). Germline CDR1 and CDR2: LGHNA and YSLEER. The CDR3 spans 16 residues. The V gene lost 0 bases and the J gene lost 6 bases, with 15 bases spanning the gap. CDR3: CASSQDRGVVGQPQHF. As DNA, the CDR3 is TGCGCCAGCAGCCAAGATCGAGGGGTGGTCGGTCAGCCCCAGCATTTT.

This chain joins TRBV3-1 (or the pseudogene TRBV3-2) and TRBJ1-1; a possible D gene is TRBD1 (6 bases). From germline, CDR1 is LGHDT and CDR2 YNNKEL (reference sequence). Trimming cost V 2 bases and J 4 bases, with 17 bases left between them. CDR3 size: 16 residues. CDR3 DNA: TGTGCCAGCAGCCAAATTAGAAGTTTCAGGGGCACTGAAGCTTTCTTT. Translating it yields CASSQIRSFRGTEAFF.

This clone was counted between two and nine times. This chain links TRBV29-1 with TRBJ2-4; 7 positions agree with TRBD2. The CDR3 is 17 amino acids. Trimming cost V 4 bases and J 1 base; bases outside gene matches: 13. Germline lookup yields CDR1 SQVTM and CDR2 ANQGSEA. This CDR3 reads CSVVLGRGRVAKNIQYF. The CDR3 nucleotides are TGCAGCGTTGTCCTAGGTCGCGGGAGAGTGGCCAAAAACATTCAGTACTTC.

The sample holds one count of this clone. The chain has TRBV5-1 and TRBJ1-1; D is uncertain. V was cut by 2 bases and J by 2 bases, with 10 bases left in between. This CDR3 spans 14 amino acids. The germline V gene encodes CDR1 SGHRS and CDR2 YFSETQ. CDR3 amino acids: CASSFGSSNTEAFF. CDR3 bases: TGCGCCAGCAGCTTTGGATCGTCCAACACTGAAGCTTTCTTT.

This chain uses TRBV15 with TRBJ1-5; D not resolved. V was clipped by 0 bases and J by 7 bases, with 4 bases between them. The CDR3 sequence is 12 residues long. Per the germline V gene, CDR1 is LNHNV and CDR2 is YYDKDF (reference sequence). As DNA, the CDR3 is TGTGCCACCAGCAGAGATGACCAGCCCCAGCATTTT. Translation gives CATSRDDQPQHF.

V gene TRBV7-9 combines with J gene TRBJ2-2; 11 positions match TRBD2. Germline V gives CDR1 SEHNR, CDR2 FQNEAQ (reference sequence). The CDR3 is 16 amino acids. Unmatched junction bases numbered 9, after V lost 5 bases and J lost 7 bases. The CDR3: CASSRTGLAGFGELFF. The CDR3 DNA reads as TGTGCCAGCAGCCGCACCGGACTAGCGGGTTTCGGGGAGCTGTTTTTT.

This clone was recorded a few times. This chain uses TRBV27 with TRBJ2-5, with 13 bases matching TRBD2. The V and J ends lost 6 bases and 9 bases, in that order; junction bases with no gene match: 7. The germline V gene has CDR1 MNHEY and CDR2 SMNVEV (reference sequence). CDR3 size: 14 residues. CDR3 nucleotide sequence: TGTGCCAGCAGACCGGGACTAGCGGGGCTTCCCCAGTACTTC. Encoded protein: CASRPGLAGLPQYF.

V and J are TRBV11-2 and TRBJ1-2; D is ambiguous. The CDR3 contains 14 residues. The V end lost 7 bases, the J end lost 2 bases, and 14 bases lay between the germline ends. Per germline, CDR1 SGHAT and CDR2 FQNNGV. The CDR3 reads CASTPLRDNYGYTF. Here the CDR3 DNA reads TGTGCCAGCACCCCTCTCCGAGACAACTATGGCTACACCTTC.

This chain connects TRBV30 to TRBJ1-5; TRBD1 matches at 8 bases. Trimming took 3 bases from V and 7 from J; bases not matched to a gene: 11. The CDR3 is 15 amino acids. The germline V gene encodes CDR1 GTSNPN and CDR2 SVGIG (reference sequence). The CDR3 reads CAWSGTGELRQPQHF. As DNA, the CDR3 is TGTGCCTGGAGCGGGACAGGCGAGCTCAGACAGCCCCAGCATTTT.

This chain uses TRBV7-3 with TRBJ2-7, with TRBD1 as a possible D gene (7 bases). CDR3 size: 15 residues. Germline V gene data show CDR1 as SGHTA and CDR2 as FQGTGA. V was pared by 4 bases and J by 2 bases, with 15 bases between. This CDR3 reads CASSSGRGAPYEQYF. As DNA, the CDR3 is TGTGCCAGCAGCTCCGGCAGGGGGGCCCCCTACGAGCAGTACTTC.

This chain joins TRBV20-1 and TRBJ1-2; a weak D match, TRBD1 (5 bases). The CDR3 covers 11 residues. CDR1 and CDR2 (germline): DFQATT, SNEGSKA (reference sequence). Trimming took 2 bases from V and 8 from J, leaving 9 bases between them. CDR3: CSARRDRGYTF. The CDR3 nucleotides are TGCAGTGCTAGAAGGGACCGCGGCTACACCTTC.

J is TRBJ2-1 and V is TRBV19, with a possible D match to TRBD1 (6 bases). This CDR3 comprises 17 residues. CDR1 is LNHDA and CDR2 is SQIVND in the germline V gene (reference sequence). V lost 0 bases and J 7 bases, leaving 19 bases between the germline ends. The chain's CDR3 is CASSIDQGQNPFNEQFF. CDR3 bases: TGTGCCAGTAGTATAGATCAGGGACAAAACCCCTTTAATGAGCAGTTCTTC.

This chain uses TRBV10-3 with TRBJ2-5, with D possibly being TRBD1 (6 bases). The CDR3 spans 13 residues. The V end lost 10 bases, the J end lost 2 bases, and 14 bases lay between the germline ends. The germline V gene encodes CDR1 ENHRY and CDR2 SYGVKD. The CDR3 protein is CATSYREQETQYF. The CDR3 DNA is TGTGCCACATCCTACAGGGAACAAGAGACCCAGTACTTC.

The rearrangement joins TRBV6-5 to TRBJ1-5; perhaps TRBD1 as D (5 bases). CDR3 size: 12 residues. The V end was cut by 8 bases, the J end by 3 bases, with 8 bases between. Germline CDR1 MNHEY, CDR2 SVGAGI. CDR3 amino acids: CASGGVNQPQHF. CDR3 DNA sequence: TGTGCCAGCGGGGGGGTCAATCAGCCCCAGCATTTT.

This chain joins TRBV6-6 and TRBJ2-7; 11 nucleotides align to TRBD2. V was pared by 4 bases and J by 4 bases, with 3 bases of the junction left unmatched. Per germline, CDR1 MNHNY and CDR2 SVGAGI (reference sequence). The CDR3 length is 14 residues. Written as DNA, the CDR3 is TGTGCCAGCAGTTCGACTAGCGGGGCATACGAGCAGTACTTC. Translating it yields CASSSTSGAYEQYF.

As for this clone: Distinct nucleotide sequences in the sample also encode this CDR3. The CDR3 region is CASSLSGGGYEQYF. In nucleotides, the CDR3 is TGCGCCAGCAGCTTGTCGGGGGGAGGCTACGAGCAGTACTTC. The gene calls are TRBV5-1 and TRBJ2-7, with 7 bases aligning to TRBD2. There are 14 residues in the CDR3. Germline CDR1 is SGHRS and CDR2 is YFSETQ. V lost 1 base, J lost 3 bases, and 4 bases stayed unmatched. The full variable domain, in which reference TRBV5-1 and TRBJ2-7 provide the parts outside the CDR3, is KAGVTQTPRYLIKTRGQQVTLSCSPISGHRSVSWYQQTPGQGLQFLFEYFSETQRNKGNFPGRFSGRQFSNSRSEMNVSTLELGDSALYLCASSLSGGGYEQYFGPGTRLTVT.

CDR3 sequence reads: CASSAGGDETQYF. The CDR3 DNA sequence: TGTGCCAGCAGTGCAGGGGGCGACGAGACCCAGTACTTC. The chain joins TRBV9 to TRBJ2-5, with 8 bases aligning to TRBD1. Germline CDR1 reads SGDLS; CDR2 reads YYNGEE. V gave up 5 bases and J gave up 5 bases; unmatched junction bases: 5. The CDR3 extends over 13 amino acids. Full variable domain (outside the CDR3, taken from reference TRBV9 and TRBJ2-5): DSGVTQTPKHLITATGQRVTLRCSPRSGDLSVYWYQQSLDQGLQFLIQYYNGEERAKGNILERFSAQQFPDLHSELNLSSLELGDSALYFCASSAGGDETQYFGPGTRLLVL.

This chain links TRBV7-2 with TRBJ2-3; a weak D match, TRBD2 (6 bases). Trimming removed 5 bases at V and 1 base at J, with 10 bases between. Looked up from germline, CDR1 is SGHTA and CDR2 is FQGNSA. There are 14 residues in the CDR3. CDR3 protein: CASSGVAGTDTQYF. The CDR3 nucleotides read TGTGCCAGCAGCGGGGTAGCGGGCACAGATACGCAGTATTTT.

The chain recombines TRBV30 with TRBJ1-1; D not certain. V was shortened by 3 bases and J by 0 bases, with 20 bases between the two germline ends. CDR3 size: 17 residues. The germline V gene has CDR1 GTSNPN and CDR2 SVGIG (reference sequence). CDR3 coding DNA: TGTGCCTGGAGGCGGATGGGTCAATCATCGATGAACACTGAAGCTTTCTTT. This gives the protein CAWRRMGQSSMNTEAFF. The whole variable domain, remainder taken from reference TRBV30 and TRBJ1-1, is SQTIHQWPATLVQPVGSPLSLECTVEGTSNPNLYWYRQAAGRGLQLLFYSVGIGQISSEVPQNLSASRPQDRQFILSSKKLLLSDSGFYLCAWRRMGQSSMNTEAFFGQGTRLTVV.